These 22 T cell receptor beta chains originate from one sample sequenced in a study of beta chain features in type 1 diabetes. Findings and limits, study-wide: TCRB CDR3s from Type 1 diabetes patients were moderately but significantly shorter in all four CD4+ subsets.

Since all of the isolated RNA was reverse transcribed, expressed TCRB transcripts were what got sequenced. Only in-frame clones appear in the TCRdb table, and some are missing; sequencing was by immunoSEQ multiplex PCR. The sample consists of some 170,000 clones, roughly 60% of them appearing once. Their antigens are not known. Sequencing was done on a sample of naive CD4+ T cells from blood. The receptors were gathered from a man between 25 and 39 years old with type 1 diabetes.

The rearrangement uses TRBV7-2 and TRBJ2-3; 8 bases align to TRBD2. With V trimmed by 2 bases and J by 5 bases, 9 bases remained unmatched. Germline-derived CDR1 and CDR2 are SGHTA and FQGNSA. The length of the CDR3 is 16 residues. CDR3 loop: CASSLSNSGDRDTQYF. The CDR3 nucleotides read TGTGCCAGCAGCTTATCTAATAGCGGGGATCGAGATACGCAGTATTTT.

This sequence joins TRBV30 and TRBJ1-5, with D tentatively TRBD1 (5 bases). Looked up from germline, CDR1 is GTSNPN and CDR2 is SVGIG (reference sequence). V was shortened by 1 base and J by 4 bases, with 8 bases between the two germline ends. This CDR3 region has 13 residues. CDR3 DNA sequence: TGTGCCTGGAGTGGACAGATAAATCAGCCCCAGCATTTT. Protein: CAWSGQINQPQHF.

The sample holds one count of this clone. The rearrangement links TRBV27 to TRBJ2-7; TRBD1 is a possible D gene (5 bases). Germline-derived CDR1 and CDR2 are MNHEY and SMNVEV (reference sequence). V was shortened by 3 bases and J by 3 bases, with 12 bases between the two germline ends. This CDR3 spans 14 amino acids. As DNA, the CDR3 is TGTGCCAGCAGTTTGAAGACAGTAAGCTACGAGCAGTACTTC. It encodes CASSLKTVSYEQYF.

This clone was seen only a few times. This sample includes further DNA sequences coding for the same CDR3. The gene calls are TRBV29-1 and TRBJ2-3; no definite D call. Germline V CDR1 and CDR2: SQVTM, ANQGSEA. Trimming shortened V by 4 bases and J by 3 bases, and 5 bases separated the two germline ends. This CDR3 region has 11 residues. CDR3 DNA sequence: TGCAGCGTTGCCTCAACAGATACGCAGTATTTT. It codes for CSVASTDTQYF.

This rearrangement joins TRBV29-1 to TRBJ2-2; no clear D. V gave up 7 bases and J gave up 7 bases, with 7 bases separating them. Germline V gives CDR1 SQVTM, CDR2 ANQGSEA. The CDR3 is 10 amino acids. For the CDR3, the DNA is TGCAGCGCCCGACACGGGGAGCTGTTTTTT. This sequence encodes CSARHGELFF.

The rearrangement joins TRBV18 to TRBJ1-2; no clear D. Trimming left V 1 base short and J 2 bases short, with 8 bases between. Germline lookup yields CDR1 KGHSH and CDR2 LQKENI. The CDR3 has 14 amino acids. CDR3 sequence reads: CASSPQVTNYGYTF. DNA of the CDR3: TGTGCCAGCTCACCACAGGTCACGAACTATGGCTACACCTTC.

V gene TRBV7-9 combines with J gene TRBJ2-3; D gene unclear. Germline V gene data show CDR1 as SEHNR and CDR2 as FQNEAQ (reference sequence). Trimming removed 1 base from V and 6 bases from J, with 11 bases in between. This CDR3 comprises 14 residues. This chain's CDR3 is CASSLGKLPDTQYF. The CDR3 DNA reads TGTGCCAGCAGCTTAGGGAAACTCCCGGATACGCAGTATTTT.

CDR3 sequence: CASSVGPDRGQETQYF. As DNA, the CDR3 is TGTGCCAGCAGCGTAGGGCCCGACAGGGGCCAAGAGACCCAGTACTTC. This sequence joins TRBV9 and TRBJ2-5; 8 positions match TRBD1. The CDR3 contains 16 residues. V gave up 0 bases and J gave up 1 base; unmatched junction bases: 5. Germline V gives CDR1 SGDLS, CDR2 YYNGEE.

This clone has only a few counts. This chain joins TRBV25-1 and TRBJ2-7, with D unresolved. Germline-derived CDR1 and CDR2 are MGHDK and SYGVNS. Trimming stripped 2 bases from V and 5 bases from J, with 10 bases between. The CDR3 contains 13 residues. CDR3 region: CASSEVAGDEQYF. The CDR3 DNA follows: TGTGCCAGCAGTGAAGTCGCAGGAGACGAGCAGTACTTC.

This chain uses TRBV27 with TRBJ2-4; 9 bases fit TRBD1. The germline gives CDR1 MNHEY, CDR2 SMNVEV (reference sequence). Trimming took 2 bases from V and 4 from J; bases not matched to a gene: 3. The CDR3 loop spans 15 amino acids. CDR3 DNA: TGTGCCAGCAGTTTAACAGGGGGCACAAAAAACATTCAGTACTTC. This codes for CASSLTGGTKNIQYF.

This sequence joins TRBV7-2 and TRBJ2-4; the match to TRBD2 covers 8 bases. The CDR3 has 16 amino acids. Germline V gene data show CDR1 as SGHTA and CDR2 as FQGNSA. After removal of 0 bases from V and 2 bases from J, the junction contained 3 bases not matched to a gene. CDR3 sequence: CASSLAAGVTKNIQYF. CDR3 sequence (DNA): TGTGCCAGCAGCTTAGCAGCGGGGGTGACCAAAAACATTCAGTACTTC.

This chain uses TRBV23-1 with TRBJ1-6; D might be TRBD1 (6 bases). TRBV23-1 carries the ORF label, with uncertain function. This CDR3 comprises 14 residues. Trimming cost V 5 bases and J 9 bases, with 14 bases left between them. CDR3 region: CASSRQAGCSPLHF. CDR3 nucleotide sequence: TGCGCCAGCAGTAGACAGGCTGGCTGTTCACCCCTCCACTTT.

The chain has TRBV14 and TRBJ1-2; D ambiguous. Trimming took off 0 bases at V and 4 bases at J, with 6 bases between the two ends. The CDR3 spans 13 residues. Germline loops: CDR1 SGHDN, CDR2 FVKESK. CDR3 nucleotide sequence: TGTGCCAGCAGCCAAGATCGATCCTATGGCTACACCTTC. Protein: CASSQDRSYGYTF.

The V and J genes are TRBV9 and TRBJ1-6; D not resolved. The CDR3 runs 14 residues. Germline CDR1 reads SGDLS; CDR2 reads YYNGEE. The V gene lost 6 bases and the J gene lost 8 bases, with 15 bases spanning the gap. Here the CDR3 reads CASTKTHADSPLHF. Here the CDR3 DNA reads TGTGCCAGCACCAAAACCCATGCGGATTCACCCCTCCACTTT.

This clone came up once. The genes are TRBV2 and TRBJ2-1, with D unresolved. Germline CDR1 is SNHLY and CDR2 is FYNNEI. The V gene lost 3 bases and the J gene lost 7 bases, with 4 bases spanning the gap. CDR3 size: 11 residues. In DNA form, the CDR3 reads TGTGCCAGCAGTGAGAGAAATGAGCAGTTCTTC. This encodes CASSERNEQFF.

The chain uses TRBV28 and TRBJ2-2; TRBD2 might be the D (6 bases). The germline V gene encodes CDR1 MDHEN and CDR2 SYDVKM. Trimming removed 4 bases from V and 5 bases from J, with 20 bases in between. The CDR3 is 17 residues long. CDR3 in amino acids: CASSSEGAGPITGELFF. CDR3 nucleotides: TGTGCCAGCAGTTCGGAGGGAGCGGGCCCTATAACCGGGGAGCTGTTTTTT.

A word on this clone: The junction departs from the called germline gene at one end, perhaps through a read error. The V and J genes are TRBV7-7 and TRBJ2-5; D is undetermined. CDR1 and CDR2 (germline): SSHAT, FNYEAQ (reference sequence). The CDR3 loop spans 13 amino acids. CDR3 nucleotide sequence: TGTGCTAGCAGCTTACTCCCTGGAGAGACCCAGTACTTC. This sequence encodes CASSLLPGETQYF.

This clone was detected a few times. The chain uses TRBV30 and TRBJ2-5, with 7 nucleotides matching TRBD2. V lost 6 bases and J lost 4; bases outside the gene matches: 11. The length of the CDR3 is 14 residues. CDR1 is GTSNPN, CDR2 SVGIG, per germline (reference sequence). This CDR3 is CACQGGTTSETQYF. In DNA form, the CDR3 reads TGTGCCTGCCAAGGAGGGACTACATCAGAGACCCAGTACTTC. Drawing the rest from reference TRBV30 and TRBJ2-5, the complete variable domain is SQTIHQWPATLVQPVGSPLSLECTVEGTSNPNLYWYRQAAGRGLQLLFYSVGIGQISSEVPQNLSASRPQDRQFILSSKKLLLSDSGFYLCACQGGTTSETQYFGPGTRLLVL.

On this clone: Sequence at one end of the junction differs from germline and may be a read error. The rearrangement uses TRBV28 and TRBJ1-3, with D perhaps TRBD1 (5 bases). CDR3 length: 14 amino acids. Germline lookup yields CDR1 MDHEN and CDR2 SYDVKM. The CDR3 here is CASSPLAPRGKLLF. In DNA form, the CDR3 reads TGTGCCAGCAGCCCCCTTGCCCCGCGGGGGAAACTCCTGTTT. The variable domain in full, completed from reference TRBV28 and TRBJ1-3, reads DVKVTQSSRYLVKRTGEKVFLECVQDMDHENMFWYRQDPGLGLRLIYFSYDVKMKEKGDIPEGYSVSREKKERFSLILESASTNQTSMYLCASSPLAPRGKLLFGEGSWLTVV.

This chain uses TRBV7-2 with TRBJ2-5; 7 nucleotides match TRBD1. V dropped 0 bases and J dropped 5; count of bases not matched to a gene: 3. The CDR3 totals 14 residues. Germline CDR1 is SGHTA and CDR2 is FQGNSA. The CDR3 region is CASSLAQGWETQYF. In nucleotides, the CDR3 is TGTGCCAGCAGCTTAGCACAGGGGTGGGAGACCCAGTACTTC.

A few counts support this clone. V is TRBV29-1 and J is TRBJ2-3; TRBD1 matches at 7 bases. Looked up from germline, CDR1 is SQVTM and CDR2 is ANQGSEA. The CDR3 sequence is 13 residues long. V lost 4 bases to trimming and J lost 5 bases; unmatched junction nucleotides: 6. CDR3 sequence (DNA): TGCAGCGTTGGAGGGGGCGAGGGAGATACGCAGTATTTT. Translating gives CSVGGGEGDTQYF.

V usage is TRBV30 and J usage is TRBJ1-6; a possible D gene is TRBD1 (5 bases). Germline V gene sequence: CDR1 GTSNPN, CDR2 SVGIG (reference sequence). The CDR3 runs to 13 residues. V lost 8 bases, J lost 9 bases, and 17 bases lay in between. In nucleotides, the CDR3 is TGTGCCGGGGGAGACAAACAGTCTTCACCCCTCCACTTT. It translates to CAGGDKQSSPLHF.